The source of this T cell receptor (beta chain) is a study of cytomegalovirus exposure and HLA in healthy donors. Study findings and constraints: In vitro experiments confirmed that three CMV-associated chains were specific for CMV antigens.

V dropped 3 bases and J dropped 2 bases, with 11 bases sitting between them. Germline lookup yields CDR1 KGHSH and CDR2 LQKENI. The CDR3 is 14 residues long. PCR involved 60 Vbeta and 13 Jbeta primers. The data were produced by immunoSEQ multiplex PCR, yet TCRdb's version contains in-frame clones alone and is incomplete. The sample has about 160,000 clones, 76% seen once. Comments on this clone: The target antigen is unknown.

The sequencing sample was made of PBMCs. The chain joins TRBV18 to TRBJ2-7, with D maybe TRBD2 (7 bases). The sequence was collected from a man between 60 and 70 years old in good health and CMV-seronegative. CDR3: CASSPGGLTYEQYF. The CDR3 DNA follows: TGTGCCAGCTCACCGGGGGGGCTGACCTACGAGCAGTACTTC.